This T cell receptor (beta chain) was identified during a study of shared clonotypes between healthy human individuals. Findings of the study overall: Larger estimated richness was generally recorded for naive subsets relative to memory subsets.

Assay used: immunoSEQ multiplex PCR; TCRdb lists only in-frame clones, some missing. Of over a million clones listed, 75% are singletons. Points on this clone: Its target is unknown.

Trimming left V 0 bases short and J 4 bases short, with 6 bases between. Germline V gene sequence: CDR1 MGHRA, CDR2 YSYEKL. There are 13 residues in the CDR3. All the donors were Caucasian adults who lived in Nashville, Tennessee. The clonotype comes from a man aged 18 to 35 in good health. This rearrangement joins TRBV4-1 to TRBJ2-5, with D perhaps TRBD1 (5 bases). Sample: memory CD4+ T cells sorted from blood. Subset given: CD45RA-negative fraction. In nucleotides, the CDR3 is TGCGCCAGCAGCCAAGATAGGGGAGAGACCCAGTACTTC. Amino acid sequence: CASSQDRGETQYF.